This TCR beta chain was profiled in a study of cytomegalovirus exposure and HLA in healthy donors. Vbeta (60) and Jbeta (13) primers were used in the PCR. Profiling relied on immunoSEQ multiplex PCR, and the TCRdb table lists in-frame clones only, not all of them. The sample yields under 200,000 clones, around 80% seen once. Sequenced: PBMCs. This receptor was identified in a woman in her thirties or forties in good health and CMV-seropositive.

The chain's CDR3 is CASSLRTSGGELFF. The CDR3 DNA reads as TGTGCCAGCAGCTTGCGGACTAGCGGGGGGGAGCTGTTTTTT. The chain has TRBV5-4 and TRBJ2-2; TRBD2 matches at 11 bases. V shed 1 base, J shed 8 bases, and the junction held 1 base outside the gene matches. The germline gives CDR1 SGHNT, CDR2 YYREEE (reference sequence). The CDR3 consists of 14 residues.